This T cell receptor beta chain was sequenced for a study of T cell clonotyping in hematopoietic cell transplantation. Study-wide results and caveats: Pathologically expanded recipient clonotypes increased progressively from day 30 to day 180 as diversity fell. Broader posttransplant TCR repertoire diversity was predicted by graft donor and pretransplant recipient Inverse Simpson Index values. CD4 and CD8 repertoire contributions could not be separated without sorting. At the given depth, recipient repertoires were over 95% de novo clonotypes.

Using immunoSEQ multiplex PCR, the repertoire was profiled, and TCRdb retains in-frame clones only, with some absent. The sample carries about 10,000 clones, approximately 51% recorded once. In regard to this clone: What it recognizes is unknown.

Trimming shortened V by 7 bases and J by 1 base, and 13 bases separated the two germline ends. Germline loops: CDR1 SQVTM, CDR2 ANQGSEA. This CDR3 has 13 residues. This clonotype was obtained from a female patient aged 50 to 65 who had an allogeneic stem cell transplant from an unrelated donor, so the T cells may come from the graft donor. Some clones in this sample may be carry-over from other donors' samples. This specimen was peripheral blood mononuclear cells, taken 100 days after allogeneic stem cell transplant. This chain connects TRBV29-1 to TRBJ2-5, with a tentative D call TRBD1 (6 bases). CDR3: CSACWTVQETQYF. In nucleotides, the CDR3 is TGCAGCGCCTGTTGGACAGTCCAAGAGACCCAGTACTTC.